Included here is one TCR beta chain sequence, with context. In its sample, this clonotype was seen a few times. Which antigen it targets is not known. Nothing much larger sits one base from this clone, and base qualities are not available. Reading from cysteine to phenylalanine, the CDR3 counts 14 amino acids. Only the CDR3 portion is preserved as DNA: 42 bases, with reading frame beginning at the first base. The junction shows trimming of 3 bases on V and 3 bases on J, and the gene matches do not reach 2 bases of it. Sequences MNHEY (CDR1) and SMNVEV (CDR2) are obtained from the germline V gene (reference sequence). The study reported a robust and sensitive protocol to amplify, sequence and analyze TCRs, based on 3' ligation of a UMI-containing oligonucleotide to TCR cDNA. For whole blood analysis, 2.5 to 3 ml of peripheral blood was collected from healthy adult volunteers into Tempus tubes, and RNA was extracted following the manufacturer's instructions. Total RNA was used without cell sorting and was treated with RQ1 DNase before reverse transcription, with a target input of about 1 to 1000 ng. Libraries were prepared from skin biopsies and whole blood so that pipeline robustness could be tested in samples in which T cells form a minority population.

The library was obtained by 5' RACE. The ligated cDNA was amplified by four rounds of PCR, in which nested alpha and beta constant region primers were used together with the SP2 primer. For the blood and skin samples, TCR RNA was reverse transcribed with SuperScript IV using primers for the alpha and beta constant regions. T4 RNA ligase 1 was used to ligate an oligonucleotide containing the Illumina SP2 primer and a UMI to the 3' end of the cDNA. The 12-nucleotide UMI was composed of two random hexamers separated by an eight-base spacer, which was included to prevent hairpin formation. From the second PCR onward, TCR alpha and beta chain libraries were processed separately and dual indexed for multiplexing. After pooling, the indexed libraries were analyzed by capillary electrophoresis and sequenced on either an Illumina MiSeq or NextSeq. PhiX DNA at about 5-7% was added to the libraries to raise base diversity and improve cluster recognition. The published analysis was carried out like this. UMIs were extracted from read 2 by Demultiplexor and combined with the TCR sequence from read 1, and reads were split according to sample indices. Decombinator identified V and J genes and V-J junctions and gave each TCR a five-part identifier that included V and J deletions. UMIs were used by Collapsinator to correct sequencing errors and PCR amplification heterogeneity, so that a UMI-based abundance was obtained for each TCR. CDR3Translator turned identifiers into nucleotide sequence, translated the nucleotide sequence into amino acids, and pulled out CDR3 regions based on terminal motifs. After normalization to the amount of input RNA, the error-corrected alpha and beta TCR counts from blood and from skin were compared. Using fastp at Q25 and MiXCR, TCRdb reprocessed the public reads and kept productive beta chains. When rows share a CDR3 protein, they turn into one entry using the most common DNA and genes. TCRdb's processing, not the study's, gives the V and J calls here. The sample records about 62,000 distinct CDR3 sequences, more than 6.5% of which are singletons. The ten biggest clones cover under 25% of the sample.

The sample is drawn from a study of naive and memory T cell subsets (TCRdb year 2017). General notes on the study: The figure summarizing the skin biopsy and whole blood samples listed about 10 blood donors, 7 tuberculin skin test biopsies and 3 saline control biopsies. PCR2 was typically run as a SYBR Green qPCR and stopped at a set threshold, although low-input samples could use end-point PCR of around 6 cycles instead.

What the study reported, not specific to this receptor: The RNA-based method was acknowledged to be potentially sensitive to changes in TCR transcripts with T cell activation and differentiation.

Recombination linked TRBV27 to TRBJ2-1; 7 bases in the junction line up with TRBD2. This receptor was obtained from a female donor in good health. The nucleotides read TGTGCCAGCAGTTTCCGGGACTACTACAATGAGCAGTTCTTC. It is translated as CASSFRDYYNEQFF.